This record looks at one TCR beta chain sequence and its context. The antigen is undetermined. Other DNA sequences of this sample code for an identical CDR3. The source of the sample is a study of cytomegalovirus exposure and HLA in healthy donors. As for the study in general: The 120 or so validation repertoires used a platform that matched the one used for the roughly 700 first-cohort repertoires, as a later analysis reported.

Regarding the study as a whole: First-cohort TCR clusters tended to co-occur in the roughly 130 validation repertoires, a later analysis found. Generally TCR sequences proved uncommon, though certain public TCRs appeared in numerous donors. Cytomegalovirus-associated status was assigned to approximately 160 TCR beta chains.

Trimming shortened V by 3 bases and J by 2 bases, and 7 bases separated the two germline ends. CDR1 is SGHNT and CDR2 is YENEEA in the germline V gene. CDR3 length: 13 residues. Measured with immunoSEQ multiplex PCR; TCRdb has only the in-frame clones, and not every one. The table shows around 300,000 clones, with 87% occurring only once. The sequence derives from a woman aged 25 to 39 in good health and CMV-seropositive. The sequencing input was PBMCs. The V call is TRBV11-3, the J call TRBJ2-5, with no clear D. The CDR3 sequence is CASSFRGQETQYF. DNA of the CDR3: TGTGCCAGCAGCTTTCGTGGGCAAGAGACCCAGTACTTC.